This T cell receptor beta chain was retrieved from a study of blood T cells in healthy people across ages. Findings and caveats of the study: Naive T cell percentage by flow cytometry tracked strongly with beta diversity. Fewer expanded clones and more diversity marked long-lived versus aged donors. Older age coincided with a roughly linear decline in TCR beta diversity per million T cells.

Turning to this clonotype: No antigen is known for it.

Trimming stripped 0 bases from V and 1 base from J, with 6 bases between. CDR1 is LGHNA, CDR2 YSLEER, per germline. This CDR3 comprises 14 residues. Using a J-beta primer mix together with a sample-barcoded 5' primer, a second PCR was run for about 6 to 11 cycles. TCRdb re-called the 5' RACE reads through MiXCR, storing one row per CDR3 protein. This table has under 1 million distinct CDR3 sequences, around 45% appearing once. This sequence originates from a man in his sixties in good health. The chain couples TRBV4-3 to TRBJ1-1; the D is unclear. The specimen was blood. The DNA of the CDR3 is TGCGCCAGCAGCCAAGATTGGACGAACACTGAAGCTTTCTTT. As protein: CASSQDWTNTEAFF.